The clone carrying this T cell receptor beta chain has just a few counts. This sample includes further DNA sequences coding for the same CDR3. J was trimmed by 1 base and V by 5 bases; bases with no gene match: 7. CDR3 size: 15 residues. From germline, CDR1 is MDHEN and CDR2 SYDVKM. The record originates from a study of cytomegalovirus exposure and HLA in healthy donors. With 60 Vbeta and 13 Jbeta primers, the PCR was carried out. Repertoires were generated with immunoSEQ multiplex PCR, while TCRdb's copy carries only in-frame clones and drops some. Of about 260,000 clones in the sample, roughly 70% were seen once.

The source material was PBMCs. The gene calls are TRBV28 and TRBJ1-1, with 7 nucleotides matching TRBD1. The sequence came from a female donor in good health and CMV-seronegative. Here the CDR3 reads CASSPPRQGNTEAFF. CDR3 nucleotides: TGTGCCAGCAGTCCTCCTCGACAGGGGAACACTGAAGCTTTCTTT.